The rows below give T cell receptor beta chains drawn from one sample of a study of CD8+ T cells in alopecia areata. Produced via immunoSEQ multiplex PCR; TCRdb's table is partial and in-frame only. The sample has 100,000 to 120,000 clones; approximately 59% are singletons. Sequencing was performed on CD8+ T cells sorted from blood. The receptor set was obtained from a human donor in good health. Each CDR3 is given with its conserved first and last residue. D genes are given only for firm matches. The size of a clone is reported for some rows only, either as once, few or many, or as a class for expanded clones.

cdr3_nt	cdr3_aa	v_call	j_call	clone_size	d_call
TGTGCCAGCTCACCCCGCTACAATGAGCAGTTCTTC	CASSPRYNEQFF	TRBV18	TRBJ2-1	few	.
TGTGCCAGCAGTACCGGGACAGCCTCCTACGAGCAGTACTTC	CASSTGTASYEQYF	TRBV27	TRBJ2-7	.	TRBD1
TGTGCCTGGAGTGTACTGCCAGGGGGCTCAGATACGCAGTATTTT	CAWSVLPGGSDTQYF	TRBV30	TRBJ2-3	.	TRBD1
TGTGCCAGCAGCTTGGGGCCCTATCCCTTGGATACGCAGTATTTT	CASSLGPYPLDTQYF	TRBV5-4	TRBJ2-3	.	.
TGTGCCAGCAGTCCGGGACACGACTATGGCTACACCTTC	CASSPGHDYGYTF	TRBV7-9	TRBJ1-2	.	.
TGTGCCAGCAGCTGGCAGGGGACCCAGCCCCAGCATTTT	CASSWQGTQPQHF	TRBV5-6	TRBJ1-5	.	.
TGCGCCAGCAGCCCACAGGGAGATAGCTCTGGGGCCAACGTCCTGACTTTC	CASSPQGDSSGANVLTF	TRBV4-3	TRBJ2-6	.	.
TGTGCCAGCAGCTTCTATCCGCGCGGCACTGAAGCTTTCTTT	CASSFYPRGTEAFF	TRBV5-4	TRBJ1-1	.	.
TGTGCCAGCAGTACGTACCTAACAGGGGGCCCTTACGAGCAGTACTTC	CASSTYLTGGPYEQYF	TRBV28	TRBJ2-7	.	TRBD1
TGTGCCACCAGCAGAGTGGGGACAGGCAATCAGCCCCAGCATTTT	CATSRVGTGNQPQHF	TRBV15	TRBJ1-5	.	TRBD1
TGTGCCAGCAGCAAAAAGCGGGAGTACAGGGGCCGGCGAATATATTTT	CASSKKREYRGRRIYF	TRBV21-1	TRBJ1-3	few	.
TGTGCCAGCAGAACCCACGGGACCAATCAGCCCCAGCATTTT	CASRTHGTNQPQHF	TRBV28	TRBJ1-5	.	.
TGCGCCAGCAGCTCACAGGATGGCTACACCTTC	CASSSQDGYTF	TRBV5-1	TRBJ1-2	.	.
TGTGCCAGCAGCCAGCCGGGACAGGACCCCTACGAGCAGTACTTC	CASSQPGQDPYEQYF	TRBV4-2	TRBJ2-7	few	TRBD1
TGTGCCAGCAGCTTAGATGGGCCCTGGAGGAATGAGCAGTTCTTC	CASSLDGPWRNEQFF	TRBV7-8	TRBJ2-1	.	.
TGCGCCAGCAGCCAAGGGCCCTGGGGCTTGGGTTCACCCCTCCACTTT	CASSQGPWGLGSPLHF	TRBV4-1	TRBJ1-6	.	.
TGCGCCAGCAGCTTCACCCCCCGGGCGGACTATGGCTACACCTTC	CASSFTPRADYGYTF	TRBV5-1	TRBJ1-2	.	.
TGTGCCAGTAGTATCCCAGCGGGGGGGCCTGAGTTCTCGGATACGCAGTATTTT	CASSIPAGGPEFSDTQYF	TRBV19	TRBJ2-3	.	TRBD2
TGCGCCAGCAGCCAAGAAGCGGCCACAGATACGCAGTATTTT	CASSQEAATDTQYF	TRBV4-3	TRBJ2-3	few	.
TGTGCCAGCAGTGAGACTAGCGGGGGCAATGAGCAGTTCTTC	CASSETSGGNEQFF	TRBV6-4	TRBJ2-1	many	TRBD2
TGCAGCGTTGAAGAGGTAACGGGGGCACACCGAGAGACCCAGTACTTC	CSVEEVTGAHRETQYF	TRBV29-1	TRBJ2-5	.	.
TGTGCCTGGAGTGTGGGGCGAGCGGGGCTAAGCGAAGCTTTCTTT	CAWSVGRAGLSEAFF	TRBV30	TRBJ1-1	.	.